The T cell receptor beta chain described here comes from a study of blood T cell repertoires in COVID-19. Whole-study context: In each case, the material was cDNA or gDNA derived from T cells, B-cell-depleted T cells, or PBMCs.

Grouping used clinical history reported by participants in a survey and questionnaire. In Cohort 3, a recovered donor had either two negative PCRs, clearance, or symptom resolution. The ends lost 6 bases at V and 10 bases at J; junction bases unmatched: 14. The CDR3 sequence is 15 residues long. CDR1 is KGHDR, CDR2 SFDVKD, per germline. Using immunoSEQ multiplex PCR, the repertoire was profiled, and TCRdb retains in-frame clones only, with some absent. The sample has some 140,000 clones; about four fifths are singletons. The chain has TRBV24-1 and TRBJ2-1; 7 bases agree with TRBD1. The clonotype comes from a man aged 50 to 60 who had recovered from COVID-19. The sample consisted of PBMCs or T cells enriched from blood (not recorded which). The CDR3 reads CATSPNGQAREEQFF. In DNA form, the CDR3 reads TGTGCCACCAGTCCAAATGGACAGGCCAGGGAAGAGCAGTTCTTC.